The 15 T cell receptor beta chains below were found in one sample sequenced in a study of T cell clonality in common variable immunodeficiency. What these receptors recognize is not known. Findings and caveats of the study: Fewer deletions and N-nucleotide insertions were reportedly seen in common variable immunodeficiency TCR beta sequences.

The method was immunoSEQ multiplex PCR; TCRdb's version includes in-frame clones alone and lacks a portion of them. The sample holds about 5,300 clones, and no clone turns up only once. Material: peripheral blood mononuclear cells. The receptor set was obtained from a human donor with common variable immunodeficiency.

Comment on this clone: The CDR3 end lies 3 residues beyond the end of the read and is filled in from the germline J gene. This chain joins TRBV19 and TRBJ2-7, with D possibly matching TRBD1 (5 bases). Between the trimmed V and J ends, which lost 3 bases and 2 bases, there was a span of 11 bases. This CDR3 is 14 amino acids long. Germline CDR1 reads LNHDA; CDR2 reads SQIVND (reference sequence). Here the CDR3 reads CASSIRVGTYEQYF. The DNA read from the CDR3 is TGTGCCAGTAGTATCAGGGTCGGAACCTACGAG.

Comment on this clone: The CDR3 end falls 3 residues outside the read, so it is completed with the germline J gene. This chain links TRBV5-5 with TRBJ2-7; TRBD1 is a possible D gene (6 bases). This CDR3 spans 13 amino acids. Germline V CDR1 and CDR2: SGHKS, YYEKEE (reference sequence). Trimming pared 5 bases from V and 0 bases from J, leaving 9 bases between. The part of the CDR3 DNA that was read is TGTGCCAGCAGATTACAGGGCTCCTACGAG. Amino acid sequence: CASRLQGSYE. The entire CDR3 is CASRLQGSYEQYF.

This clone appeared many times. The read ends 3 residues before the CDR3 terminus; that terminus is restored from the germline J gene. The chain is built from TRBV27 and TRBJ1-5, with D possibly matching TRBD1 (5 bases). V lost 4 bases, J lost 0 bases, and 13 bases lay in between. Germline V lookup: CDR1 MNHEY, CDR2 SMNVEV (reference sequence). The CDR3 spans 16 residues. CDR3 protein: CASSSFSGGSNQPQHF. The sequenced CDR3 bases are TGTGCCAGCAGTTCCTTTTCGGGGGGTAGCAATCAGCCC.

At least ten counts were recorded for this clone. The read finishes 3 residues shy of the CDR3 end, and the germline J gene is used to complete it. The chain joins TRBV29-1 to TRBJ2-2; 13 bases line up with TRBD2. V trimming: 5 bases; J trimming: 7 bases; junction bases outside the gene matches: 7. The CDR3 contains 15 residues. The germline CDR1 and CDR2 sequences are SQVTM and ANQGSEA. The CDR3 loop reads CSVRGLAGVIGELFF. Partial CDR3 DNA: TGCAGCGTTCGAGGACTAGCGGGAGTTATCGGGGAG.

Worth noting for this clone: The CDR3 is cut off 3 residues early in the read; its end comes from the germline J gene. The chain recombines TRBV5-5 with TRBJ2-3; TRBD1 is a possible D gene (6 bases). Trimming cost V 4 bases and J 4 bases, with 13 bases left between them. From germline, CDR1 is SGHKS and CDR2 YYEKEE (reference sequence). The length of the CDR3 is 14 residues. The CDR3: CASSPRWGPDTQYF. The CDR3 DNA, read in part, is TGTGCCAGCAGCCCCCGGTGGGGGCCAGATACG.

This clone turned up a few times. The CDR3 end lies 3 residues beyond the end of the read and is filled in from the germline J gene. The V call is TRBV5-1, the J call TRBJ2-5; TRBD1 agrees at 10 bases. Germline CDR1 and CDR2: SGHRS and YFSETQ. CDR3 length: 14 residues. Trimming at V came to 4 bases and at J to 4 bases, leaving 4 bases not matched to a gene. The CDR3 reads CASSQDRGGETQYF. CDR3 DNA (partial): TGCGCCAGCAGCCAGGACAGGGGGGGAGAGACC.

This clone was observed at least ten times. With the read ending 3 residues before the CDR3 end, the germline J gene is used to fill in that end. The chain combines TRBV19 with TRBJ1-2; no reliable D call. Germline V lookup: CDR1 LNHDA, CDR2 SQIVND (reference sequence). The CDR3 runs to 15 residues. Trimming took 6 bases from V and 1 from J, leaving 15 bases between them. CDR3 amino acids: CASSQRAGSNYGYTF. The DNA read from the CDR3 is TGTGCCAGTAGCCAGCGGGCAGGTAGTAACTATGGC.

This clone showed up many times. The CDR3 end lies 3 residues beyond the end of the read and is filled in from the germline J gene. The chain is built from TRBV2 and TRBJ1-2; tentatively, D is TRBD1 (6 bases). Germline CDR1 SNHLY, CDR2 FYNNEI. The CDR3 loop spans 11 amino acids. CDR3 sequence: CARRQADGYTF. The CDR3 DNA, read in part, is TGTGCCAGAAGACAGGCCGACGGC.

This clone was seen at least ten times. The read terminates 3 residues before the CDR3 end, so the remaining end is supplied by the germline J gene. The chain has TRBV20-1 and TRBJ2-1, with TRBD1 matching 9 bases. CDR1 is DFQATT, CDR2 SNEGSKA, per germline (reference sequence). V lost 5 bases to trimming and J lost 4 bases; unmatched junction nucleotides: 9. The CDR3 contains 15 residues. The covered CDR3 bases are TGCAGTGCTCGGGACAGGGTTTCTGGGTACAATGAG. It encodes CSARDRVSGYNE. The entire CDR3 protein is CSARDRVSGYNEQFF.

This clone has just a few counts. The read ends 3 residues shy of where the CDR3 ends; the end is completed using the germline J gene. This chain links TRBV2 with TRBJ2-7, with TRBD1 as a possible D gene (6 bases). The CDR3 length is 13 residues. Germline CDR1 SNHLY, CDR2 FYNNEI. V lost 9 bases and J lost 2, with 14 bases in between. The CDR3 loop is CASHKGVPYEQYF. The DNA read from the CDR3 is TGTGCCAGTCATAAGGGGGTCCCCTACGAG.

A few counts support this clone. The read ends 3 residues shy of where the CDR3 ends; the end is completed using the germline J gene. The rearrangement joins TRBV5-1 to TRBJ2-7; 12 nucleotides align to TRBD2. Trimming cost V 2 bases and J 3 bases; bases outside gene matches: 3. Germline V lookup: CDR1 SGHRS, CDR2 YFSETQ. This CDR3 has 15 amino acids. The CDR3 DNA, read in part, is TGCGCCAGCAGCTTAGAGACTAGCGGGAGCTACGAG. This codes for CASSLETSGSYE. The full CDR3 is CASSLETSGSYEQYF. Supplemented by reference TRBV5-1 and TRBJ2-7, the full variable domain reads KAGVTQTPRYLIKTRGQQVTLSCSPISGHRSVSWYQQTPGQGLQFLFEYFSETQRNKGNFPGRFSGRQFSNSRSEMNVSTLELGDSALYLCASSLETSGSYEQYFGPGTRLTVT.

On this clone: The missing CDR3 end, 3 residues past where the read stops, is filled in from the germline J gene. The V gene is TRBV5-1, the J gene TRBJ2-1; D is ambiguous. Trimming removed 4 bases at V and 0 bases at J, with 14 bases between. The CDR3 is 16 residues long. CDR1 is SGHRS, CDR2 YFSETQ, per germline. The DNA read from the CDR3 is TGCGCCAGCAGCAAGCCCGCATTATACTCCTACAATGAG. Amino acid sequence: CASSKPALYSYNE. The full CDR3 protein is CASSKPALYSYNEQFF.

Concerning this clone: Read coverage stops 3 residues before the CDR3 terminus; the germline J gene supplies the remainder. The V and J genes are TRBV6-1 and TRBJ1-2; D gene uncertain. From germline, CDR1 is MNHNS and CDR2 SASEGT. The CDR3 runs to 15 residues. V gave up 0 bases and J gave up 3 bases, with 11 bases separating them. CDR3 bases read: TGTGCCAGCAGTGAAGCAATAGCGCAGTACTATGGC. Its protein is CASSEAIAQYYG. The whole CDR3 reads CASSEAIAQYYGYTF.

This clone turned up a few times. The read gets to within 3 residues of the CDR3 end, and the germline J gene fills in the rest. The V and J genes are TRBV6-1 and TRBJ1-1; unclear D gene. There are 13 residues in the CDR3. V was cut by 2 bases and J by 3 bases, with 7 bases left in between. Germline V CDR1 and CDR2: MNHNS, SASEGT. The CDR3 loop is CASSEFVDTEAFF. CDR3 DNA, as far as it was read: TGTGCCAGCAGTGAATTTGTCGACACTGAA.

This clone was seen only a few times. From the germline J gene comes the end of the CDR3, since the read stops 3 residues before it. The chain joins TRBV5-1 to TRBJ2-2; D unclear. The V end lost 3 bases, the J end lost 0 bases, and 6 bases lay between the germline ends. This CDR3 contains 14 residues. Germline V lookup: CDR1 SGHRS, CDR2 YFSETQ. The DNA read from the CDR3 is TGCGCCAGCAGCTCACAACCGAACACCGGGGAG. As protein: CASSSQPNTGE. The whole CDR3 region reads CASSSQPNTGELFF. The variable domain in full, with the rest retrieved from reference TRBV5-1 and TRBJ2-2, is KAGVTQTPRYLIKTRGQQVTLSCSPISGHRSVSWYQQTPGQGLQFLFEYFSETQRNKGNFPGRFSGRQFSNSRSEMNVSTLELGDSALYLCASSSQPNTGELFFGEGSRLTVL.